This is a list of T cell receptor beta chains from one sample in a study of T cell responses to AZD1222 COVID-19 vaccine. The method was immunoSEQ multiplex PCR; TCRdb's version includes in-frame clones alone and lacks a portion of them. The sample yields approximately 64,000 clones, roughly 89% seen once. Sequencing used peripheral blood, obtained on day 0 of AZD1222 vaccination. These TCRs come from an adult in good health. Each CDR3 is given with its conserved first and last residue. D genes are given only for firm matches. Size tells how often a clone was seen (once, few, many) or the class of an expanded clone, and some rows leave it out.

V gene	J gene	D gene	clone size	CDR3 protein	CDR3 DNA
TRBV27	TRBJ2-7	TRBD1	-	CASSLSGAETGWREQYF	TGTGCCAGCAGTTTATCGGGGGCGGAGACAGGGTGGCGAGAGCAGTACTTC
TRBV7-3	TRBJ2-5	-	-	CASSFAGWETQYF	TGTGCCAGCAGCTTCGCGGGGTGGGAGACCCAGTACTTC
TRBV7-2	TRBJ2-3	-	-	CASSLALGTDTQYF	TGTGCCAGCAGCTTAGCGCTAGGAACGGATACGCAGTATTTT
TRBV13	TRBJ1-1	TRBD1	-	CASSTSGTVAPEAFF	TGTGCCAGCAGTACCTCTGGGACAGTGGCCCCTGAAGCTTTCTTT
TRBV5-5	TRBJ1-5	-	-	CASSLDVGGSQPQHF	TGTGCCAGCAGCTTGGACGTTGGGGGGAGTCAGCCCCAGCATTTT
TRBV4-1	TRBJ1-1	-	-	CASSQDGVGYSGTEAFF	TGCGCCAGCAGCCAAGATGGCGTGGGTTACTCGGGCACTGAAGCTTTCTTT
TRBV30	TRBJ1-1	-	-	CAWIRWMGGTEAFF	TGTGCCTGGATCAGGTGGATGGGGGGAACTGAAGCTTTCTTT
TRBV3-1/TRBV3-2	TRBJ2-1	TRBD2	-	CASSQGLGLAGRGGSYNEQFF	TGTGCCAGCAGCCAAGGATTGGGACTAGCGGGGAGAGGGGGCTCCTACAATGAGCAGTTCTTC
TRBV12-3/TRBV12-4	TRBJ1-1	TRBD1	once	CASSFSQGGEAFF	TGTGCCAGCAGTTTTTCACAGGGGGGTGAAGCTTTCTTT
TRBV7-2	TRBJ1-6	TRBD1	few	CASRHFARDRGPSPLHF	TGTGCCAGCAGGCACTTTGCCCGGGACAGGGGGCCCTCACCCCTCCACTTT
TRBV6-5	TRBJ1-2	TRBD1	-	CASSIDRGSNGYTF	TGTGCCAGCAGTATAGACAGGGGGAGTAATGGCTACACCTTC
TRBV10-3	TRBJ2-2	-	once	CAIRWGTGELFF	TGTGCCATCAGATGGGGCACCGGGGAGCTGTTTTTT
TRBV19	TRBJ1-1	-	-	CASRGLPPDTEAFF	TGTGCCAGTAGGGGTTTGCCTCCCGACACTGAAGCTTTCTTT
TRBV4-2	TRBJ1-6	TRBD1	-	CASSRLLGQTNSPLHF	TGTGCCAGCAGCCGGCTACTGGGACAGACTAATTCACCCCTCCACTTT
TRBV6-2/TRBV6-3	TRBJ2-7	-	once	CASSYDRRLGQYF	TGTGCCAGCAGTTACGACAGGCGGTTGGGGCAGTACTTC
TRBV28	TRBJ1-1	TRBD1	-	CASSQGGSDTEAFF	TGTGCCAGCAGCCAGGGGGGGTCGGACACTGAAGCTTTCTTT
TRBV19	TRBJ1-2	-	-	CASSITEGQGNGYTF	TGTGCCAGTAGTATTACTGAGGGCCAGGGGAATGGCTACACCTTC
TRBV10-1	TRBJ1-5	-	-	CASSESTHQPQHF	TGCGCCAGCAGTGAGTCGACTCATCAGCCCCAGCATTTT
TRBV2	TRBJ1-1	TRBD1	-	CASSFQGVNTEAFF	TGTGCCAGCAGTTTCCAGGGGGTGAACACTGAAGCTTTCTTT
TRBV10-3	TRBJ1-1	-	-	CAIRRDGNTEAFF	TGTGCCATCAGGAGGGACGGGAACACTGAAGCTTTCTTT
TRBV11-2	TRBJ2-1	TRBD2	-	CASSTTSGGVNEQFF	TGTGCCAGCAGCACTACTAGCGGGGGGGTCAATGAGCAGTTCTTC
TRBV6-2/TRBV6-3	TRBJ2-7	TRBD2	-	CASSYSGLAGRYEQYF	TGTGCCAGCAGTTACTCGGGACTAGCGGGGCGCTACGAGCAGTACTTC